This TCR beta chain was observed in a study of cytomegalovirus exposure and HLA in healthy donors. Study-level points and caveats: Presence/absence analyses supposed approximately even sequencing depth among donors. Productive rates of about 90% or about 30% were seen for most TCR beta V segments in an earlier analysis. Being indistinguishable, some V segments were excluded, TRBV6-2 and TRBV6-3 among them.

Germline V gene sequence: CDR1 LNHDA, CDR2 SQIVND (reference sequence). Unmatched junction bases numbered 4, after V lost 1 base and J lost 8 bases. There are 14 residues in the CDR3. Vbeta (60) and Jbeta (13) primers were used in the PCR. Libraries were prepared by immunoSEQ multiplex PCR; TCRdb keeps only in-frame clonotypes and omits some of them. This sample has about 160,000 clones, with 70% to 80% found just once. For this clone: Its target is not known.

The source is a female donor in good health and CMV-seronegative. V usage is TRBV19 and J usage is TRBJ1-4; 7 bases fit TRBD1. Input material: PBMCs. CDR3 loop: CASSIGTGVEKLFF. Here the CDR3 DNA reads TGTGCCAGTAGTATAGGGACAGGAGTGGAAAAACTGTTTTTT.